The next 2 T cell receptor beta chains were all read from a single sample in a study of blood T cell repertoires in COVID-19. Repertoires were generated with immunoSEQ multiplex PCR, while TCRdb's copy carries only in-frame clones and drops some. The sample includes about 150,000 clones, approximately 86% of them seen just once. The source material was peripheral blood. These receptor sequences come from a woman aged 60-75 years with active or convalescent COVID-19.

The CDR3 reads CASTFTNQPQHF. CDR3 nucleotide sequence: TGTGCCAGCACCTTTACAAATCAGCCCCAGCATTTT. The V gene is TRBV12-3 or TRBV12-4, the J gene TRBJ1-5; no firm D call. Trimming pared 7 bases from V and 4 bases from J, leaving 8 bases between. This CDR3 spans 12 amino acids.

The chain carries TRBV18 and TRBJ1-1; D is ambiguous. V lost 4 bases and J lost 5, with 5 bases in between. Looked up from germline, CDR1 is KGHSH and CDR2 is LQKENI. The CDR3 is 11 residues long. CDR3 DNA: TGTGCCAGCTCACTCGGTACTGAAGCTTTCTTT. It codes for CASSLGTEAFF.